This T cell receptor beta chain emerged from a study of blood T cells in healthy people across ages (dated by TCRdb to between 2015 and 2017). Regarding the complete study: In model experiments, template switching captured about one uniquely barcoded TCR beta cDNA molecule for every two T cells. The study measured age-related changes in TCR beta repertoire diversity using deep sequencing normalized with unique cDNA molecular identifiers. For two donors (one aged 18 to 29 and one aged 80 or older), the study analyzed two additional independent replicas of 1 million unique cDNA reads from the same blood draw. To avoid experimental bias, donors of different ages were distributed randomly across sequencing lanes. The donors were divided into four age groups: young (average around 15 years), middle-aged (approximately 41), aged (roughly 66) and long-lived (82).

The donors were roughly 39 Caucasian individuals from Russia, aged roughly 6 to 95 years, who were systemically healthy. Around 10 milliliters of peripheral blood were collected from each donor into EDTA-treated Vacutainer tubes. PBMCs were isolated by Ficoll-Paque density-gradient centrifugation, with at least 6 million obtained per sample. Total RNA, at least 6 micrograms per sample, was extracted from PBMCs with Trizol reagent. For every donor, flow cytometry on a PBMC aliquot measured the percentage of naive CD45RAhigh/CD27high T cells. The library was built by means of 5' RACE. The sequencer listed for this sample is Illumina HiSeq 2500. A second PCR of roughly 7 to 12 cycles was performed with a sample-barcoded 5' primer and a J-beta primer mix. A template-switch 5' adaptor carrying 12 random nucleotides introduced a unique molecular identifier onto each TCR beta cDNA molecule. Each sample yielded at least 2.5 million CDR3-containing paired-end reads. First-strand cDNA synthesis was performed from all RNA using the Mint cDNA synthesis kit, with priming by a TRBC-specific oligonucleotide. Following uracil-DNA glycosylase treatment, a first 18-cycle PCR with universal primers M1SS and BC2_uni_R was performed on all cDNA. In the source study's methods: Each sample was normalized by randomly selecting 1 million high-quality reads, each carrying a distinct molecular identifier. Reads with shared molecular identifiers were discarded instead of being binned into consensus sequences. MiTCR, run with a Q25 quality threshold and the strictest error-elimination algorithm, handled CDR3 identification, clonotype clustering and error correction. Lower-bound total TCR beta diversity was estimated with a nonparametric unseen species model using Euler transformation. TCRdb trimmed public reads at Q25 via fastp, called clones via MiXCR and kept in-frame beta chains. Rows matching on CDR3 protein sequence are summarized as one entry with the most common DNA and genes. The V and J calls shown here were made by TCRdb, not taken from the authors' results. In this sample the table shows around 500,000 distinct CDR3 sequences, 45% to 55% of which occur a single time. 20% to 25% of the sample rests with the top ten.

A note on this clonotype: No cognate antigen has been identified for it. No quality values exist for individual bases; no much larger clone is one base distant.

The investigation overall reported the following: The percentage of naive T cells measured by flow cytometry correlated strongly with observed TCR beta diversity. Observed TCR beta diversity per million T cells fell roughly linearly with age, and a significant reduction was already apparent by age approximately 41. The long-lived group showed more naive CD4+ T cells, fewer expanded clones and increased TCR diversity than the aged group, suggesting age selection. Estimates of total diversity from one million sequenced T cells were regarded as lower bounds and underestimates. Because the CMV infection status of the donors was unknown, age-related changes in expanded clonotypes may potentially have been confounded. Because profiling used bulk unsorted PBMCs, naive and antigen-experienced compartments could not be compared conclusively.

The CDR3, cysteine through phenylalanine, is 19 amino acids long. Kept here is only the CDR3 DNA, which spans 57 bases and is read in frame from base 1. Here V drops 3 bases and J drops 3 bases, and the junction holds 18 bases not matched to any gene. From the germline V gene, CDR1 is SGHRS and CDR2 is YFSETQ. Sequencing used blood. The V and J genes are TRBV5-1 and TRBJ2-1; TRBD1 lines up with 7 middle nucleotides. The TCR sequence derives from a man aged 80 or over in good health. This receptor has the CDR3 CASSSPGQRNDKDYNEQFF. At the DNA level, the sequence is TGCGCCAGCAGCTCTCCGGGACAGAGAAACGATAAAGACTACAATGAGCAGTTCTTC. Beyond the CDR3, the reference TRBV5-1 and TRBJ2-1 genes provide the residues; the full variable domain reads: KAGVTQTPRYLIKTRGQQVTLSCSPISGHRSVSWYQQTPGQGLQFLFEYFSETQRNKGNFPGRFSGRQFSNSRSEMNVSTLELGDSALYLCASSSPGQRNDKDYNEQFFGPGTRLTVL.